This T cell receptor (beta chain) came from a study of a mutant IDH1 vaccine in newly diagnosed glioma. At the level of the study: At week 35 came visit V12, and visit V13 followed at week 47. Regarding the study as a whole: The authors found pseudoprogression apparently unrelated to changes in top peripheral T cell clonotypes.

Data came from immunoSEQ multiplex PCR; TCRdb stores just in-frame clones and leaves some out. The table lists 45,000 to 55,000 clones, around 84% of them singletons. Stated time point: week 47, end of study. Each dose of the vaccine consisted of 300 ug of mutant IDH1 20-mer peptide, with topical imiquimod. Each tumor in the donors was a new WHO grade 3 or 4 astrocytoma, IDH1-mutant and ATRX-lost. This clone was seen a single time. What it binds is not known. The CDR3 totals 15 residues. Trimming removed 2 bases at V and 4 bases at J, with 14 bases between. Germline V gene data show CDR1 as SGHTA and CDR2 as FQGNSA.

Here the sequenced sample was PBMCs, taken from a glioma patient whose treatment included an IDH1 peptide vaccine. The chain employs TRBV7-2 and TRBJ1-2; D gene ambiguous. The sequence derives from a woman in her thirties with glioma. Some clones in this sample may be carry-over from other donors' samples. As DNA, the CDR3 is TGTGCCAGCAGCTTAACCCGAGGGTTGAGCTATGGCTACACCTTC. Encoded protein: CASSLTRGLSYGYTF. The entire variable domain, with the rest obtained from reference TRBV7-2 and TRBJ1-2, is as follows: GAGVSQSPSNKVTEKGKDVELRCDPISGHTALYWYRQSLGQGLEFLIYFQGNSAPDKSGLPSDRFSAERTGGSVSTLTIQRTQQEDSAVYLCASSLTRGLSYGYTFGSGTRLTVV.